These T cell receptor beta chains were read from a single sample in a study of Tregs in tolerant kidney transplant recipients. Some clones are missing from TCRdb's copy, which holds only in-frame ones; the method was immunoSEQ multiplex PCR. The sample records some 62,000 clones, nearly 98% being singletons. Material: Tregs from blood, obtained before the transplant. The receptors derive from a human donor who received a combined kidney and bone marrow transplant. The CDR3 runs from the conserved cysteine through the conserved F or W. A D gene is named only where the DNA matches it firmly.

D,J,V,CDR3,DNA
NA,TRBJ2-7,TRBV15,CATSKSGYEQYF,TGTGCCACCAGCAAAAGCGGCTACGAGCAGTACTTC
NA,TRBJ1-5,TRBV10-3,CAISEWGQGAQPQHF,TGTGCCATCAGTGAGTGGGGGCAGGGAGCTCAGCCCCAGCATTTT
TRBD1,TRBJ1-2,TRBV19,CASSVGTGENYGYTF,TGTGCCAGTAGTGTCGGGACAGGGGAGAACTATGGCTACACCTTC
NA,TRBJ2-5,TRBV5-4,CASSLWGGGETQYF,TGTGCCAGCAGCTTGTGGGGGGGCGGAGAGACCCAGTACTTC
NA,TRBJ1-2,TRBV9,CASSGGSGYRVHYGYTF,TGTGCCAGCAGCGGGGGCAGTGGCTACAGGGTTCACTATGGCTACACCTTC
NA,TRBJ1-3,TRBV11-2,CASSFAAAGNTIYF,TGTGCCAGCAGCTTCGCGGCAGCGGGAAACACCATATATTTT
NA,TRBJ2-5,TRBV28,CASSLYRTRGLETQYF,TGTGCCAGCAGTTTATATCGGACCAGGGGTTTGGAGACCCAGTACTTC
NA,TRBJ2-3,TRBV7-2,CASSISYTDTQYF,TGTGCCAGCAGCATTAGTTACACAGATACGCAGTATTTT
TRBD2,TRBJ2-3,TRBV5-6,CASSSRREGRTQYF,TGTGCCAGCAGCTCCCGGAGGGAGGGACGTACGCAGTATTTT
NA,TRBJ2-1,TRBV2,CASSGEGAAAPRFF,TGTGCCAGCAGTGGTGAAGGGGCAGCAGCTCCTAGGTTCTTC